This T cell receptor (beta chain) was found in a study of T cell responses to AZD1222 COVID-19 vaccine (dated by TCRdb to about 2021). Concerning the study at large: TCR sequencing was performed for about 250 trial participants, of whom about 210 were given two doses of AZD1222 and approximately 25 were given two doses of MenACWY control vaccine. Enrollment into the trials was organized by age into subgroups of 18-55, 56-69 and 70-plus years, and those subgroups contained roughly 150, 30 and 60 TCR-sequenced participants, respectively. What the study reported, not specific to this receptor: Participants were mostly white British, with more females than males. The authors suggested clonal diversity may have been underestimated. The vaccine-associated CD4 TCRs covered the entire spike protein, and the dominant responses fell in regions 160-218 and 743-854. Conclusions about previously exposed vaccinees are limited, since just five or six AZD1222 recipients were seropositive for SARS-CoV-2 at baseline. Spike-specific TCR breadth and depth rose significantly after two AZD1222 doses compared with day 0 and with MenACWY recipients. In the small 56-69-year group, the increase in depth fell short of significance, most likely because of low power. Nearly half of unique spike-specific TCRs reportedly recognized epitopes outside regions mutated in the B.1.351 and B.1.1.7 variants. Because no samples from the day 14 peak response were available, repertoires could be characterized only after the peak T cell response.

The time point label for this specimen denotes: about 28 days (+/-7) after the second vaccine dose. Because spike-specific TCR depth and breadth did not differ between the two schedules, AZD1222 recipients who got a second dose at roughly 4 weeks were pooled with those who got a second dose at roughly 12 weeks. Samples from vaccinated people were obtained from the UK trials COV001 and COV002, which included a single-blind randomized controlled phase 2/3 trial of AZD1222 (ChAdOx1 nCoV-19) in healthy adults. For TCRbeta chain sequencing, PBMC samples were collected from trial participants at day 0 and at day 28 after the second dose. Germline trimming: 0 bases from V, 1 base from J; junction bases outside gene matches: 6. CDR1 and CDR2 (SGDLS, YYNGEE) derive from the germline V gene. The CDR3 spans 16 residues, from the cysteine through the phenylalanine. Just the 48-base CDR3 DNA is kept, in frame starting at base 1.

This clone has only one observation. This receptor's antigen is unknown. No much larger clone exists at a distance of one base, and base qualities are not known. The CDR3 regions of human TCRbeta chains were analyzed by immunosequencing. On the study's bioinformatics: Repertoire TCRs were checked for matches against a reference library of SARS-CoV-2-specific TCRs that had been generated using the MIRA antigen-specificity platform. Breadth was defined as the fraction of unique TCRs that were SARS-CoV-2-associated, and depth was defined as the fraction of total T cells that were SARS-CoV-2-associated. Using the MIRA data, each spike-specific TCR was mapped to the spike region that the TCR reacts to and placed in a CD4 or CD8 class. Log10-transformed breadth and depth values were compared by one-way ANOVA with Sidak's multiple comparisons tests. TCRdb stores this immuneACCESS table with in-frame sequences only. Part of the clones is absent; in the studies checked, under half of the shortfall reflects unresolved V genes, and no reason is known for the rest. That table furnishes V, J and clone size, whereas the DNA furnished D and trimming. The sample records approximately 150,000 clones, roughly nine tenths of which are singletons. The top ten clones comprise around 1% of the sample.

The rearrangement combines TRBV9 with TRBJ2-7; TRBD2 aligns with 8 central bases. The sequencing here drew on peripheral blood, taken 28 days after the second AZD1222 dose. The TCR was taken from an adult who received the AZD1222 COVID-19 vaccine. The DNA sequence reads TGTGCCAGCAGCGTAGCATCCAGCGGGGGTTCCTACGAGCAGTACTTC. It encodes CASSVASSGGSYEQYF.